This T cell receptor beta chain was sequenced in a study of blood T cell repertoires in COVID-19. V lost 5 bases to trimming and J lost 2 bases; unmatched junction nucleotides: 7. The germline gives CDR1 GTSNPN, CDR2 SVGIG (reference sequence). The CDR3 extends over 16 amino acids. TCRdb's copy holds only in-frame clones and misses some; the assay was immunoSEQ multiplex PCR. The sample has approximately 310,000 clones; roughly 85% are singletons. Sequenced material: PBMCs or T cells enriched from blood (not recorded which). The J gene is TRBJ2-6, the V gene TRBV30, with TRBD1 matching 9 bases. This clonotype was obtained from a woman aged 25 to 39 who had been exposed to COVID-19. CDR3 DNA: TGTGCCTGGTCCCGGGACAGGGTTGCTGGGGCCAACGTCCTGACTTTC. The encoded protein is CAWSRDRVAGANVLTF.